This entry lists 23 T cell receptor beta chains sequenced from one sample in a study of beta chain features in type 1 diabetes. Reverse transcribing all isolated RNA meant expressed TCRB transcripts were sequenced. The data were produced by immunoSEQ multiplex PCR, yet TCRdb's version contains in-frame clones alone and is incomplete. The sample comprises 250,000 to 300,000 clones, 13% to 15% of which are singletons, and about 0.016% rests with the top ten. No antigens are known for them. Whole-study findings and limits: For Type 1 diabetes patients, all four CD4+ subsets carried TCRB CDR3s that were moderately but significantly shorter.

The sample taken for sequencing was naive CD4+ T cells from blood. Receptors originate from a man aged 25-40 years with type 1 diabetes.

DNA for the CDR3: TGTGCCAGCAGTGCGGGTAGCGGGAGAGCAGATACGCAGTATTTT. Translation gives CASSAGSGRADTQYF. The V call is TRBV2, the J call TRBJ2-3; 9 bases are shared with TRBD2. This CDR3 spans 15 amino acids. The V gene end was trimmed by 4 bases and the J gene end by 4 bases; junction bases not matched to a gene: 6. CDR1 and CDR2 (germline): SNHLY, FYNNEI.

The CDR3 here is CASSLGPGGGEQYF. Here the CDR3 DNA reads TGTGCCAGCAGCTTAGGTCCCGGGGGGGGCGAGCAGTACTTC. The chain uses TRBV7-8 and TRBJ2-7, with 8 bases fitting TRBD2. The CDR3 extends over 14 amino acids. The J segment lost 6 bases and the V segment lost 1 base, leaving 5 bases of the junction unmatched. Germline values: CDR1 SGHVS, CDR2 FQNEAQ.

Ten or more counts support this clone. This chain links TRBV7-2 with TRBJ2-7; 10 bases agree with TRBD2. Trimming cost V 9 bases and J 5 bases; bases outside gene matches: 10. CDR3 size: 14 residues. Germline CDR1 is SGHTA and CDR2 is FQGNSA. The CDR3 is CASSTSGNHHEQYF. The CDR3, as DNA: TGTGCCAGTTCCACTAGCGGGAATCACCACGAGCAGTACTTC.

DNA for the CDR3: TGTGCCAGCAGTACCTACAGGGTAGATCAGCCCCAGCATTTT. Its protein is CASSTYRVDQPQHF. This chain links TRBV28 with TRBJ1-5; weak D call: TRBD1 (6 bases). V lost 5 bases and J 5 bases, leaving 13 bases between the germline ends. The CDR3 extends over 14 amino acids. The germline V gene encodes CDR1 MDHEN and CDR2 SYDVKM.

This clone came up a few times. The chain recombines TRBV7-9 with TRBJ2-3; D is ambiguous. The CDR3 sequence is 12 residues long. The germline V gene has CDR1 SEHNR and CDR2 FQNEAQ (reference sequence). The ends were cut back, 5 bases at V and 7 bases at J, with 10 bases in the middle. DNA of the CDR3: TGTGCCAGCAGCCCATCATCCCATACGCAGTATTTT. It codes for CASSPSSHTQYF.

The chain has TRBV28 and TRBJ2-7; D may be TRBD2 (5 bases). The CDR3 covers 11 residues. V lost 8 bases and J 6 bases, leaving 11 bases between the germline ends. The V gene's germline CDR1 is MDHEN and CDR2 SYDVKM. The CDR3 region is CASRRYGEQYF. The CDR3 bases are TGTGCCAGCCGGAGGTATGGCGAGCAGTACTTC.

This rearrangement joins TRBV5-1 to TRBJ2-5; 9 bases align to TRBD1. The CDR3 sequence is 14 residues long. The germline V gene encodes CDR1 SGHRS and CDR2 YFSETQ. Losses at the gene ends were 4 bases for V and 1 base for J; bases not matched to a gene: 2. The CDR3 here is CASSRTGAQETQYF. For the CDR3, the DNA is TGCGCCAGCAGCCGGACAGGGGCCCAAGAGACCCAGTACTTC.

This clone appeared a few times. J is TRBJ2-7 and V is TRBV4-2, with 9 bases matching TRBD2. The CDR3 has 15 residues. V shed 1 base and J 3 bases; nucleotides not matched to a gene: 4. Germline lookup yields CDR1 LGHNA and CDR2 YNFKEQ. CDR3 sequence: CASSQGREGFYEQYF. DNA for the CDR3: TGTGCCAGCAGCCAAGGGCGGGAGGGTTTCTACGAGCAGTACTTC.

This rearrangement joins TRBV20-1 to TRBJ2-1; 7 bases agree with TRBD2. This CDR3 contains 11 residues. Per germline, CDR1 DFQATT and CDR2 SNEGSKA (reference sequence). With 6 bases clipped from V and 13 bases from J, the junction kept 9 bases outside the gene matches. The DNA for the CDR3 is TGCAGTGCGAGACTAGCTATTCTACAGTTCTTC. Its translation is CSARLAILQFF.

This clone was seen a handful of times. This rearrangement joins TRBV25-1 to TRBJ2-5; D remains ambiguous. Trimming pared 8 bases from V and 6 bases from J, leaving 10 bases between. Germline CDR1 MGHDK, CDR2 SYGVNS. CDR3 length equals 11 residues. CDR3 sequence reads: CASSNGQTQYF. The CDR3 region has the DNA TGTGCCAGCTCAAACGGTCAGACCCAGTACTTC.

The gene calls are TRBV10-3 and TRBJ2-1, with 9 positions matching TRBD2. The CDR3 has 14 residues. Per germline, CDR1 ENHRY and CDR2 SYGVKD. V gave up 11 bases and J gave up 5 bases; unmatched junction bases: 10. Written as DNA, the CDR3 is TGTGCCGCCTGCCCGACTAGCGGAAACAATGAGCAGTTCTTC. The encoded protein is CAACPTSGNNEQFF.

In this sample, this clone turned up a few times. This chain's CDR3 is CASSISDEQYF. Written as DNA, the CDR3 is TGCGCCAGCAGCATTAGCGACGAGCAGTACTTC. V gene TRBV5-1 combines with J gene TRBJ2-7; weak D call: TRBD2 (5 bases). The CDR3 covers 11 residues. Trimming left V 4 bases short and J 5 bases short, with 7 bases between. CDR1 SGHRS and CDR2 YFSETQ come from the germline V gene. The full variable domain, with the rest looked up from reference TRBV5-1 and TRBJ2-7, is KAGVTQTPRYLIKTRGQQVTLSCSPISGHRSVSWYQQTPGQGLQFLFEYFSETQRNKGNFPGRFSGRQFSNSRSEMNVSTLELGDSALYLCASSISDEQYFGPGTRLTVT.

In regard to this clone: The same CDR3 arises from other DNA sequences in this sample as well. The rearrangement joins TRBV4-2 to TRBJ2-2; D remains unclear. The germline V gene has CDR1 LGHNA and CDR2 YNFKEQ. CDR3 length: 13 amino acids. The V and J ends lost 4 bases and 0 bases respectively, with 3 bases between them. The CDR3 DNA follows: TGTGCCAGCAGCCCGTCGAACACCGGGGAGCTGTTTTTT. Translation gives CASSPSNTGELFF.

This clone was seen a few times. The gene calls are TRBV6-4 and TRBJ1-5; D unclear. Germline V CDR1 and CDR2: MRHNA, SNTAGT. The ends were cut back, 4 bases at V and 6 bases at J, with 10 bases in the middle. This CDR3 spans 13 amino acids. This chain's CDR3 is CASSATGRQPQHF. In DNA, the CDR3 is TGTGCCAGCAGTGCCACGGGTCGTCAGCCCCAGCATTTT.

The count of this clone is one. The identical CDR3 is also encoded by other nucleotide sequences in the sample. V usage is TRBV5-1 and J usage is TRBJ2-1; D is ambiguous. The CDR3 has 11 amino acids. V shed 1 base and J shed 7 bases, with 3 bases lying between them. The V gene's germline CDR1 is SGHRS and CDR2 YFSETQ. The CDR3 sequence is CASSLQNEQFF. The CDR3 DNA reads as TGCGCCAGCAGCTTGCAGAATGAGCAGTTCTTC.

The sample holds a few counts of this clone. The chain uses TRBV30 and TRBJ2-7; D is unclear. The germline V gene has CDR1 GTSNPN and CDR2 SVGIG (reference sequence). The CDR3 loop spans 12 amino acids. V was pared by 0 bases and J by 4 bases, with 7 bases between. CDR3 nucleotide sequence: TGTGCCTGGAGTGTGAGGATTTACGAGCAGTACTTC. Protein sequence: CAWSVRIYEQYF.

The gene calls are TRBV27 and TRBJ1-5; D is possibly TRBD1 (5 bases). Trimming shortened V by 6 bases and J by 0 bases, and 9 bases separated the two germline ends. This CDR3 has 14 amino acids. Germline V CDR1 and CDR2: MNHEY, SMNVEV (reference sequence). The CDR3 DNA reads TGTGCCAGCAGCCAGGGCTATAGCAATCAGCCCCAGCATTTT. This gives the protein CASSQGYSNQPQHF.

The CDR3 DNA sequence: TGTGCCAGCAGTGAGAATAGCGGGGCAGAAGAGACCCAGTACTTC. Protein: CASSENSGAEETQYF. This chain uses TRBV6-1 with TRBJ2-5; 8 bases are a match to TRBD2. The CDR3 runs 15 residues. Losses at the gene ends were 3 bases for V and 3 bases for J; bases not matched to a gene: 6. Germline V lookup: CDR1 MNHNS, CDR2 SASEGT.

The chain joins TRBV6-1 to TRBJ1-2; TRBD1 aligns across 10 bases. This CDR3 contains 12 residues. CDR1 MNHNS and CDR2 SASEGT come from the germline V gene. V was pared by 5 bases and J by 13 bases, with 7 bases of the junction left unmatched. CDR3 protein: CASSSGQGKGTF. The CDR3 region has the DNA TGTGCCAGCAGTTCGGGACAGGGGAAGGGCACCTTC.

For the CDR3, the DNA is TGCAGTGCTGGGCAGGCGTACGAGCAGTACTTC. Its protein product is CSAGQAYEQYF. This chain joins TRBV20-1 and TRBJ2-7; D unclear. This CDR3 has 11 residues. The V end lost 5 bases, the J end lost 4 bases, and 9 bases lay between the germline ends. CDR1 DFQATT and CDR2 SNEGSKA come from the germline V gene (reference sequence).

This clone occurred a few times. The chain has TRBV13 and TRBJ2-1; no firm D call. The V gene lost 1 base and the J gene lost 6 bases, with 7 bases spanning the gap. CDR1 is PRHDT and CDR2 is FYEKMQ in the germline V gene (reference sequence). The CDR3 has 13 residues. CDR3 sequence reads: CASSLVYGNEQFF. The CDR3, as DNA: TGTGCCAGCAGCTTAGTGTACGGCAATGAGCAGTTCTTC.

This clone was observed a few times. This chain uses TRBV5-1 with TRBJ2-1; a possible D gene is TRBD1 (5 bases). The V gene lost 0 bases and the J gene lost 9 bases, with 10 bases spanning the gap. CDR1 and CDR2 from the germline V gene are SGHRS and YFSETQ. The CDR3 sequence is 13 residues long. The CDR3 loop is CASSLAGKGEQFF. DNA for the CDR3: TGCGCCAGCAGCTTGGCAGGGAAGGGTGAGCAGTTCTTC.

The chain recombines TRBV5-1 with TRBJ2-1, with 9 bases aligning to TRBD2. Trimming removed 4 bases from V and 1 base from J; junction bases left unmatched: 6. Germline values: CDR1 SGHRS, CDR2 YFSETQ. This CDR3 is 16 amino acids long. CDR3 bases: TGCGCCAGCAGCGTTAGCGGGAGTGTTTCCTACAATGAGCAGTTCTTC. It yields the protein CASSVSGSVSYNEQFF.